Presented here are 8 T cell receptor beta chains from one specimen sequenced in a study of shared clonotypes between healthy human individuals. Generated by immunoSEQ multiplex PCR, the TCRdb table keeps only in-frame clones and is missing some. This table has 2,500,000 or so clones, under 95% appearing once. Sequences were obtained from naive CD4+ T cells from PBMCs. Subset described: CD45RA+ positively selected. These receptor sequences come from a man between 18 and 35 years old in good health. Some clones in this sample may be carry-over from other donors' samples.

This CDR3 reads CASSLWLAESTDTQYF. The CDR3 DNA reads TGCGCCAGCAGCTTGTGGCTAGCGGAAAGCACAGATACGCAGTATTTT. The V gene is TRBV5-1, the J gene TRBJ2-3; 7 bases are shared with TRBD2. Germline lookup yields CDR1 SGHRS and CDR2 YFSETQ. The CDR3 spans 16 residues. The trim removed 1 base at V and 0 bases at J, leaving 5 bases unmatched.

Notes on this clone: The sample carries other DNA sequences with the same CDR3. V usage is TRBV27 and J usage is TRBJ2-6, with unresolved D. Germline CDR1 reads MNHEY; CDR2 reads SMNVEV (reference sequence). The CDR3 sequence is 13 residues long. Trimming removed 6 bases at V and 2 bases at J, with 5 bases between. The CDR3: CASRVTGANVLTF. The DNA of the CDR3 is TGTGCCAGCAGAGTCACTGGGGCCAACGTCCTGACTTTC.

On this clone itself: At the DNA level, this CDR3 is encoded by other sequences in the same sample as well. The chain joins TRBV29-1 to TRBJ1-2, with 11 bases aligning to TRBD1. The CDR3 runs 13 residues. J gave up 4 bases and V 6 bases, and 4 bases lay outside the gene matches. The germline V gene has CDR1 SQVTM and CDR2 ANQGSEA. CDR3 sequence (DNA): TGCAGCGTAGCCGGGACAGGGGGCTATGGCTACACCTTC. Its protein is CSVAGTGGYGYTF.

The J gene is TRBJ2-1, the V gene TRBV18; 12 bases are a match to TRBD1. The length of the CDR3 is 14 residues. CDR1 and CDR2 (germline): KGHSH, LQKENI. Unmatched junction bases numbered 7, after V lost 8 bases and J lost 8 bases. CDR3 coding DNA: TGTGCCAGCAAGGGACAGGGGGCGATAGATGAGCAGTTCTTC. Amino acid sequence: CASKGQGAIDEQFF.

This CDR3 is CASSSDREEEAFF. CDR3 sequence (DNA): TGTGCCAGCAGCTCCGACAGGGAGGAAGAAGCTTTCTTT. The chain has TRBV5-6 and TRBJ1-1, with 7 bases identical to TRBD1. Trimming at V came to 3 bases and at J to 8 bases, leaving 7 bases not matched to a gene. The CDR3 contains 13 residues. Germline V gives CDR1 SGHDT, CDR2 YYEEEE.

This clone was counted only a few times. V gene TRBV7-9 combines with J gene TRBJ1-4; possible D gene TRBD1, 5 bases. V was trimmed by 2 bases and J by 6 bases, leaving 10 bases between them. The CDR3 has 14 residues. CDR1 is SEHNR and CDR2 is FQNEAQ in the germline V gene (reference sequence). CDR3 loop: CASSLFQGDEKLFF. CDR3 bases: TGTGCCAGCAGCTTATTCCAGGGAGATGAAAAACTGTTTTTT.

CDR3 DNA sequence: TGTGCCAGCAGGGGCGGAACTAGCGGGAGTAATGAGCAGTTCTTC. Protein sequence: CASRGGTSGSNEQFF. The chain employs TRBV6-1 and TRBJ2-1; 11 bases are a match to TRBD2. V shed 6 bases, J shed 7 bases, and the junction held 8 bases outside the gene matches. Germline assignment: CDR1 MNHNS and CDR2 SASEGT. This CDR3 has 15 residues.

The gene calls are TRBV5-4 and TRBJ2-7; 9 bases agree with TRBD1. With V trimmed by 4 bases and J by 3 bases, 8 bases remained unmatched. Germline CDR1 SGHNT, CDR2 YYREEE (reference sequence). The CDR3 loop spans 15 amino acids. The CDR3 is CASSPTGGFYYEQYF. CDR3 DNA: TGTGCCAGCAGCCCAACAGGGGGCTTCTACTACGAGCAGTACTTC.